This T cell receptor (beta chain) emerged from a study of cytomegalovirus exposure and HLA in healthy donors. About the study: Approximately 190 million T cells yielded some 120 million unique TCR beta sequences in earlier analysis.

The J segment lost 7 bases and the V segment lost 3 bases, leaving 5 bases of the junction unmatched. CDR3 length: 15 residues. Germline lookup yields CDR1 SEHNR and CDR2 FQNEAQ (reference sequence). Researchers ran the PCR with 60 Vbeta and 13 Jbeta primers. The repertoire was sequenced with immunoSEQ multiplex PCR; TCRdb's copy has only in-frame clones and lacks some. Among around 130,000 clones listed, about three quarters were seen once. Sequenced sample: PBMCs. The source is a woman in her forties in good health and CMV-seronegative. V gene TRBV7-9 combines with J gene TRBJ1-4; TRBD1 aligns across 10 bases. The CDR3 sequence is CASSFAGTGVEKLFF. The CDR3 region has the DNA TGTGCCAGCAGCTTTGCCGGGACAGGGGTTGAAAAACTGTTTTTT. Filled out from reference TRBV7-9 and TRBJ1-4, the complete variable domain reads DTGVSQNPRHKITKRGQNVTFRCDPISEHNRLYWYRQTLGQGPEFLTYFQNEAQLEKSRLLSDRFSAERPKGSFSTLEIQRTEQGDSAMYLCASSFAGTGVEKLFFGSGTQLSVL.